This T cell receptor (beta chain) was identified in a study of T cells after yellow fever vaccination. Trimming removed 7 bases at V and 2 bases at J, with 2 bases between. This CDR3 comprises 10 residues. CDR1 and CDR2 (germline): LNHDA, SQIVND (reference sequence). MiXCR, run by TCRdb on the 5' RACE reads, gives a single entry per CDR3 protein. The top ten clones hold 15% to 20% of a sample with 620,000 or so distinct CDR3 sequences, about 17% of them seen once. There are many counts of this clonotype. The chain carries TRBV19 and TRBJ1-2; D is uncertain. Source: PBMCs, taken about 5 days after the first yellow fever vaccination. This TCR derives from a man between 18 and 29 years old who received the YFV17D yellow fever vaccine. The CDR3 DNA follows: TGTGCCAGTAAGAACTATGGCTACACCTTC. Protein: CASKNYGYTF.